Each of the 26 T cell receptor beta chains below was sequenced from the same sample in a study of blood T cell repertoires in COVID-19. Repertoires were generated with immunoSEQ multiplex PCR, while TCRdb's copy carries only in-frame clones and drops some. The sample shows around 60,000 clones, less than 90% of them seen only once. The source material was peripheral blood. The receptors were sampled from a man in his 60s with COVID-19, enrolled during active disease.

The chain has TRBV2 and TRBJ2-2, with 7 nucleotides matching TRBD2. Germline assignment: CDR1 SNHLY and CDR2 FYNNEI. V was clipped by 6 bases and J by 6 bases; unmatched bases: 4. The CDR3 contains 13 residues. The CDR3 DNA is TGTGCCAGCAGGCTACTAGCGCCCGGGGAGCTGTTTTTT. Its translation is CASRLLAPGELFF.

V gene TRBV6-5 combines with J gene TRBJ2-1; 8 bases are a match to TRBD1. The CDR3 is 14 amino acids. J was trimmed by 8 bases and V by 6 bases; bases with no gene match: 9. Germline CDR1 is MNHEY and CDR2 is SVGAGI. In DNA, the CDR3 is TGTGCCAGCAGCCTCGACAGGGGAAGATATGAGCAGTTCTTC. Its protein is CASSLDRGRYEQFF.

The V gene is TRBV15, the J gene TRBJ1-3, with 10 bases lining up with TRBD1. This CDR3 contains 16 residues. CDR1 and CDR2 from the germline V gene are LNHNV and YYDKDF (reference sequence). V shed 5 bases and J 4 bases; nucleotides not matched to a gene: 8. This CDR3 is CATSDPGQGSGNTIYF. CDR3 nucleotides: TGTGCCACCAGCGATCCGGGACAGGGGTCCGGAAACACCATATATTTT. The entire variable domain, with the rest obtained from reference TRBV15 and TRBJ1-3, is as follows: DAMVIQNPRYQVTQFGKPVTLSCSQTLNHNVMYWYQQKSSQAPKLLFHYYDKDFNNEADTPDNFQSRRPNTSFCFLDIRSPGLGDTAMYLCATSDPGQGSGNTIYFGEGSWLTVV.

This chain joins TRBV9 and TRBJ1-5, with 9 bases lining up with TRBD1. The CDR3 consists of 15 residues. Germline V gives CDR1 SGDLS, CDR2 YYNGEE. V lost 0 bases to trimming and J lost 5 bases; unmatched junction nucleotides: 3. The CDR3 loop reads CASSVGQGVDQPQHF. CDR3 coding DNA: TGTGCCAGCAGCGTAGGACAGGGGGTTGATCAGCCCCAGCATTTT.

This chain links TRBV2 with TRBJ2-3, with 10 positions matching TRBD2. The germline CDR1 and CDR2 sequences are SNHLY and FYNNEI. This CDR3 spans 15 amino acids. The V and J ends lost 6 bases and 4 bases, in that order; junction bases with no gene match: 7. The DNA for the CDR3 is TGTGCCAGCAGCAGACTAGCGGGTACCGCAGATACGCAGTATTTT. It yields the protein CASSRLAGTADTQYF. Filled out from reference TRBV2 and TRBJ2-3, the complete variable domain reads EPEVTQTPSHQVTQMGQEVILRCVPISNHLYFYWYRQILGQKVEFLVSFYNNEISEKSEIFDDQFSVERPDGSNFTLKIRSTKLEDSAMYFCASSRLAGTADTQYFGPGTRLTVL.

This clone has a handful of counts. The rearrangement links TRBV21-1 to TRBJ1-2; the table assigns TRBD1, which was not confirmed against the DNA. TRBV21-1 has pseudogene status. CDR3 size: 13 residues. Here the CDR3 reads CASSTNRVYGYTF. The CDR3 coding sequence is TGTGCCAGCAGCACGAACAGGGTCTATGGCTACACCTTC.

The J gene is TRBJ2-1, the V gene TRBV6-5, with 13 bases aligning to TRBD2. CDR3 length: 15 amino acids. Trimming at V came to 2 bases and at J to 14 bases, leaving 9 bases not matched to a gene. CDR1 and CDR2 from the germline V gene are MNHEY and SVGAGI. The chain's CDR3 is CASSYAGTSGEGEFF. The CDR3 DNA follows: TGTGCCAGCAGTTACGCCGGGACTAGCGGGGAGGGGGAGTTCTTC.

The J gene is TRBJ1-6, the V gene TRBV21-1. TRBV21-1 is a pseudogene locus. The CDR3 consists of 15 residues. CDR3 loop: CASSRGEGANSPLHF. The CDR3, as DNA: TGTGCCAGCAGCAGAGGGGAGGGCGCGAATTCACCCCTCCACTTT.

The chain is built from TRBV2 and TRBJ1-1; TRBD1 is a possible D gene (5 bases). The germline CDR1 and CDR2 sequences are SNHLY and FYNNEI. The CDR3 has 12 amino acids. The V end lost 7 bases, the J end lost 5 bases, and 11 bases lay between the germline ends. This chain's CDR3 is CASMGQGTEAFF. In DNA, the CDR3 is TGTGCCAGCATGGGCCAGGGAACTGAAGCTTTCTTT.

V and J are TRBV18 and TRBJ1-3, with 8 bases fitting TRBD1. After removal of 5 bases from V and 4 bases from J, the junction contained 7 bases not matched to a gene. Per germline, CDR1 KGHSH and CDR2 LQKENI. The CDR3 length is 15 residues. The chain's CDR3 is CASSSGQGSGNTIYF. Written as DNA, the CDR3 is TGTGCCAGCTCATCCGGACAGGGATCGGGAAACACCATATATTTT.

CDR3 loop: CATSDDRGNTGELFF. DNA for the CDR3: TGTGCCACCAGTGATGACAGGGGGAACACCGGGGAGCTGTTTTTT. The rearrangement joins TRBV24-1 to TRBJ2-2; 8 nucleotides agree with TRBD1. This CDR3 comprises 15 residues. J gave up 1 base and V 3 bases, and 0 bases lay outside the gene matches. Germline CDR1 and CDR2: KGHDR and SFDVKD.

The DNA for the CDR3 is TGTGCCAGTAGTCACGGGACAGGGTGGGGTGCGGGTGAGCAGTTCTTC. It is translated as CASSHGTGWGAGEQFF. This chain connects TRBV19 to TRBJ2-1; the match to TRBD1 covers 9 bases. Germline loops: CDR1 LNHDA, CDR2 SQIVND (reference sequence). The CDR3 covers 16 residues. V gave up 5 bases and J gave up 9 bases; unmatched junction bases: 14.

CDR3 region: CAWSEDSYYGYTF. Written as DNA, the CDR3 is TGTGCCTGGAGTGAGGACAGCTACTATGGCTACACCTTC. The chain joins TRBV30 to TRBJ1-2, with D possibly matching TRBD1 (6 bases). This CDR3 comprises 13 residues. Trimming pared 1 base from V and 3 bases from J, leaving 9 bases between. The germline V gene encodes CDR1 GTSNPN and CDR2 SVGIG (reference sequence).

CDR3 nucleotides: TGTGCCAGCAGCTTTAACGAGCCCGAGCAGTACTTC. Translated: CASSFNEPEQYF. This sequence joins TRBV11-2 and TRBJ2-7; D unresolved. The germline CDR1 and CDR2 sequences are SGHAT and FQNNGV. Trimming removed 3 bases at V and 6 bases at J, with 9 bases between. The CDR3 length is 12 residues.

The V call is TRBV10-3, the J call TRBJ1-1; 7 bases map to TRBD1. The length of the CDR3 is 14 residues. CDR1 ENHRY and CDR2 SYGVKD come from the germline V gene. The V segment lost 6 bases and the J segment 0 bases; nucleotides outside the gene matches: 4. The CDR3 bases are TGTGCCATCAGCGAGGGACAGATGAACACTGAAGCTTTCTTT. Protein product: CAISEGQMNTEAFF.

The chain recombines TRBV3-1 (or the pseudogene TRBV3-2) with TRBJ1-2; TRBD1 matches at 7 bases. This CDR3 region has 15 residues. Losses at the gene ends were 1 base for V and 4 bases for J; bases not matched to a gene: 6. In germline, CDR1 is LGHDT, CDR2 YNNKEL (reference sequence). The CDR3 loop reads CASSQAVGQLYGYTF. As DNA, the CDR3 is TGTGCCAGCAGCCAAGCCGTGGGACAGCTCTATGGCTACACCTTC.

The chain joins TRBV5-1 to TRBJ2-2, with 9 bases lining up with TRBD2. Trimming took 3 bases from V and 0 from J; bases not matched to a gene: 3. The CDR3 contains 16 residues. CDR1 is SGHRS and CDR2 is YFSETQ in the germline V gene. The CDR3 region has the DNA TGCGCCAGCAGCTCAGTAGCGGGGGCGAACACCGGGGAGCTGTTTTTT. It translates to CASSSVAGANTGELFF. Together with reference TRBV5-1 and TRBJ2-2, the CDR3 gives the full variable domain: KAGVTQTPRYLIKTRGQQVTLSCSPISGHRSVSWYQQTPGQGLQFLFEYFSETQRNKGNFPGRFSGRQFSNSRSEMNVSTLELGDSALYLCASSSVAGANTGELFFGEGSRLTVL.

The gene calls are TRBV6-5 and TRBJ2-1; 7 bases match TRBD2. The length of the CDR3 is 14 residues. From germline, CDR1 is MNHEY and CDR2 SVGAGI. V was pared by 2 bases and J by 3 bases, with 1 base of the junction left unmatched. CDR3 sequence: CASSYSGVYNEQFF. In DNA form, the CDR3 reads TGTGCCAGCAGTTACAGCGGGGTCTACAATGAGCAGTTCTTC.

Comment on this clone: A read error may produce the germline difference seen at one junction end. This sequence joins TRBV6-5 and TRBJ1-6; perhaps TRBD1 as D (6 bases). CDR3 size: 12 residues. Germline V gene data show CDR1 as MNHEY and CDR2 as SVGAGI. CDR3 nucleotide sequence: TGTGCCAGCCATGACAGGAGTTCACCCCTCCGCTTT. Translation gives CASHDRSSPLRF.

The gene calls are TRBV15 and TRBJ1-1, with 9 bases that match TRBD1. This CDR3 spans 17 amino acids. V lost 0 bases, J lost 2 bases, and 7 bases stayed unmatched. CDR1 LNHNV and CDR2 YYDKDF come from the germline V gene (reference sequence). The CDR3 sequence is CATSRDLQGAENTEAFF. CDR3 nucleotides: TGTGCCACCAGCAGAGACCTACAGGGGGCAGAAAACACTGAAGCTTTCTTT.

This chain uses TRBV5-4 with TRBJ2-7; TRBD1 agrees at 11 bases. Germline V gene lookup returns CDR1 SGHNT and CDR2 YYREEE (reference sequence). This CDR3 has 16 amino acids. J lost 3 bases, V lost 0 bases, and 5 bases had no gene match. The CDR3 sequence is CASSLEGDRGIYEQYF. The CDR3 DNA follows: TGTGCCAGCAGCTTGGAGGGGGACAGGGGGATCTACGAGCAGTACTTC.

The V and J genes are TRBV14 and TRBJ2-5; D is unresolved. The CDR3 has 12 residues. Germline V gene data show CDR1 as SGHDN and CDR2 as FVKESK. With 4 bases removed from V and 5 bases from J, the gap between germline ends came to 8 bases. Here the CDR3 reads CASSLPLETQYF. The CDR3 DNA sequence: TGTGCCAGCAGCCTTCCTCTGGAGACCCAGTACTTC. Variable domain in full (rest from reference TRBV14 and TRBJ2-5): EAGVTQFPSHSVIEKGQTVTLRCDPISGHDNLYWYRRVMGKEIKFLLHFVKESKQDESGMPNNRFLAERTGGTYSTLKVQPAELEDSGVYFCASSLPLETQYFGPGTRLLVL.

Only a few counts were recorded for this clone. The CDR3 reads CATLTENTGELFF. The CDR3 coding sequence is TGTGCCACCCTGACAGAGAACACCGGGGAGCTGTTTTTT. The chain employs TRBV25-1 and TRBJ2-2; weak D call: TRBD1 (5 bases). This CDR3 is built from 13 residues. The ends were cut back, 10 bases at V and 1 base at J, with 10 bases in the middle. Germline CDR1 is MGHDK and CDR2 is SYGVNS.

The rearrangement links TRBV13 to TRBJ1-2; 10 bases align to TRBD1. The germline V gene encodes CDR1 PRHDT and CDR2 FYEKMQ (reference sequence). CDR3 size: 15 residues. The V segment lost 5 bases and the J segment 3 bases; nucleotides outside the gene matches: 6. The CDR3, as DNA: TGTGCCAGCAGCGTAGACAGGGGGCCTGACTATGGCTACACCTTC. Its translation is CASSVDRGPDYGYTF.

Regarding this clone: This specimen includes other DNA sequences encoding the same CDR3. The J gene is TRBJ1-1, the V gene TRBV28; D not resolved. The V and J ends lost 8 bases and 0 bases respectively, with 13 bases between them. Germline CDR1 reads MDHEN; CDR2 reads SYDVKM. The CDR3 totals 14 residues. The CDR3 DNA reads as TGTGCCAGCTCCACCGGAGGAATGAACACTGAAGCTTTCTTT. This codes for CASSTGGMNTEAFF.

Written as DNA, the CDR3 is TGTGCCAGCAGCCCCCCGAGACAGGGGGCATTTACTGAAGCTTTCTTT. It encodes CASSPPRQGAFTEAFF. This rearrangement joins TRBV14 to TRBJ1-1, with 10 bases lining up with TRBD1. V lost 4 bases, J lost 5 bases, and 10 bases stayed unmatched. CDR1 is SGHDN, CDR2 FVKESK, per germline. The CDR3 length is 16 residues.